These 30 T cell receptor beta chains came from one sample sequenced in a study of blood T cell repertoires in COVID-19. The assay was immunoSEQ multiplex PCR, and TCRdb's table has in-frame clones only and misses some. The sample holds some 44,000 clones, about 88% seen once. The sample taken for sequencing was peripheral blood. These receptors all stem from a human donor in a cohort sampled during active COVID-19.

The chain recombines TRBV9 with TRBJ1-5, with a tentative D call TRBD1 (5 bases). Trimming took off 0 bases at V and 3 bases at J, with 10 bases between the two ends. The CDR3 is made up of 15 amino acids. Germline V CDR1 and CDR2: SGDLS, YYNGEE. CDR3 in amino acids: CASSVGQGPNQPQHF. The CDR3 DNA sequence: TGTGCCAGCAGCGTAGGTCAGGGCCCCAATCAGCCCCAGCATTTT.

This chain's CDR3 is CASSPPGGVTYEQYF. In DNA form, the CDR3 reads TGTGCCAGCTCACCACCGGGAGGGGTGACCTACGAGCAGTACTTC. The chain combines TRBV18 with TRBJ2-7; TRBD2 agrees at 7 bases. V lost 0 bases, J lost 2 bases, and 4 bases stayed unmatched. The CDR3 is 15 residues long. Germline CDR1 reads KGHSH; CDR2 reads LQKENI.

The chain recombines TRBV11-2 with TRBJ2-5, with D possibly TRBD1 on 5 matching bases. Trimming stripped 2 bases from V and 5 bases from J, with 15 bases between. Germline V gives CDR1 SGHAT, CDR2 FQNNGV. The CDR3 length is 15 residues. Here the CDR3 reads CASSLSVWGEETQYF. CDR3 sequence (DNA): TGTGCCAGCAGCTTATCAGTTTGGGGCGAGGAGACCCAGTACTTC.

The rearrangement uses TRBV9 and TRBJ2-1; 9 positions match TRBD2. Germline V gene sequence: CDR1 SGDLS, CDR2 YYNGEE. Trimming at V came to 3 bases and at J to 6 bases, leaving 10 bases not matched to a gene. The CDR3 is 16 amino acids. CDR3 DNA sequence: TGTGCCAGCAGCGCCCCGGGCGGGGGGGCATCCAATGAGCAGTTCTTC. This sequence encodes CASSAPGGGASNEQFF.

The gene calls are TRBV11-3 and TRBJ2-1, with 10 positions matching TRBD1. Losses at the gene ends were 1 base for V and 5 bases for J; bases not matched to a gene: 2. This CDR3 spans 15 amino acids. Germline loops: CDR1 SGHNT, CDR2 YENEEA. The CDR3 sequence: CASSLAGQGDNEQFF. For the CDR3, the DNA is TGTGCCAGCAGCTTAGCCGGACAGGGGGACAATGAGCAGTTCTTC.

The J gene is TRBJ1-1, the V gene TRBV12-3 or TRBV12-4; tentative D call: TRBD1 (6 bases). V was pared by 1 base and J by 8 bases, with 8 bases between. This CDR3 is 12 amino acids long. Here the CDR3 DNA reads TGTGCCAGCAGTTTAGGGACAGCAGAAGCTTTCTTT. Translation gives CASSLGTAEAFF.

This clone was counted between two and nine times. The rearrangement joins TRBV27 to TRBJ2-7, with 8 bases that match TRBD1. The CDR3 consists of 13 residues. V shed 1 base and J 5 bases; nucleotides not matched to a gene: 1. Germline V lookup: CDR1 MNHEY, CDR2 SMNVEV (reference sequence). For the CDR3, the DNA is TGTGCCAGCAGTTTATACAGGGGGAACGAGCAGTACTTC. Protein product: CASSLYRGNEQYF.

The chain employs TRBV3-1 (or the pseudogene TRBV3-2) and TRBJ2-7; TRBD1 aligns across 7 bases. V lost 4 bases to trimming and J lost 3 bases; unmatched junction nucleotides: 6. The CDR3 sequence is 14 residues long. Germline CDR1 LGHDT, CDR2 YNNKEL (reference sequence). CDR3 nucleotide sequence: TGTGCCAGCAGCCCTCCAGGGGGTTTCTACGAGCAGTACTTC. Translation gives CASSPPGGFYEQYF.

The chain is built from TRBV3-1 (or the pseudogene TRBV3-2) and TRBJ1-6; D is undetermined. There are 14 residues in the CDR3. V shed 5 bases and J shed 0 bases, with 5 bases lying between them. Looked up from germline, CDR1 is LGHDT and CDR2 is YNNKEL (reference sequence). The CDR3 DNA follows: TGTGCCAGCAGCGTGAGCTCCTATAATTCACCCCTCCACTTT. Protein product: CASSVSSYNSPLHF.

This chain joins TRBV5-8 and TRBJ1-4; TRBD1 is a possible D gene (6 bases). CDR3 length: 15 residues. Per germline, CDR1 SGHTS and CDR2 YDEGEE. Trimming pared 4 bases from V and 0 bases from J, leaving 10 bases between. DNA for the CDR3: TGTGCCAGCAGCAGTGGACAGACAACTAATGAAAAACTGTTTTTT. This translates into CASSSGQTTNEKLFF.

The J gene is TRBJ1-2, the V gene TRBV19; 11 nucleotides align to TRBD1. This CDR3 spans 17 amino acids. J was trimmed by 0 bases and V by 1 base; bases with no gene match: 4. The germline CDR1 and CDR2 sequences are LNHDA and SQIVND (reference sequence). This CDR3 is CASSIAGTGGPNYGYTF. The CDR3 DNA is TGTGCCAGTAGTATAGCCGGGACAGGGGGTCCTAACTATGGCTACACCTTC.

This chain connects TRBV5-1 to TRBJ2-7; TRBD2 might be the D (6 bases). This CDR3 has 14 amino acids. In germline, CDR1 is SGHRS, CDR2 YFSETQ. V lost 4 bases and J lost 2, with 13 bases in between. The CDR3 DNA is TGCGCCAGCAGCCCAGGATGGGGGGCCTACGAGCAGTACTTC. Encoded protein: CASSPGWGAYEQYF. The variable domain in full, with the rest retrieved from reference TRBV5-1 and TRBJ2-7, is KAGVTQTPRYLIKTRGQQVTLSCSPISGHRSVSWYQQTPGQGLQFLFEYFSETQRNKGNFPGRFSGRQFSNSRSEMNVSTLELGDSALYLCASSPGWGAYEQYFGPGTRLTVT.

J is TRBJ2-7 and V is TRBV5-1, with TRBD2 as a possible D gene (5 bases). This CDR3 is built from 12 residues. V was cut by 4 bases and J by 4 bases, with 9 bases left in between. Germline loops: CDR1 SGHRS, CDR2 YFSETQ. Here the CDR3 reads CASSPDFYEQYF. CDR3 DNA: TGCGCCAGCAGCCCGGACTTTTACGAGCAGTACTTC.

The J gene is TRBJ2-5, the V gene TRBV6-1, with D hard to call. The CDR3 extends over 13 amino acids. Germline CDR1 is MNHNS and CDR2 is SASEGT. V dropped 1 base and J dropped 3 bases, with 6 bases sitting between them. The CDR3 bases are TGTGCCAGCAGTGAAGGCAGAAAAGAGACCCAGTACTTC. Protein: CASSEGRKETQYF.

V and J are TRBV6-5 and TRBJ1-1; 8 nucleotides agree with TRBD1. This CDR3 has 14 amino acids. Trimming at V came to 6 bases and at J to 7 bases, leaving 10 bases not matched to a gene. From germline, CDR1 is MNHEY and CDR2 SVGAGI. In DNA, the CDR3 is TGTGCCAGCAGAGCCAGGGGGCCCATGGGTGAAGCTTTCTTT. Its protein product is CASRARGPMGEAFF.

This chain links TRBV27 with TRBJ1-4; D perhaps matches TRBD1 (6 bases). The CDR3 extends over 14 amino acids. CDR1 and CDR2 from the germline V gene are MNHEY and SMNVEV (reference sequence). V gave up 2 bases and J gave up 3 bases, with 7 bases separating them. The CDR3 sequence is CASSLQGPNEKLFF. The CDR3 DNA reads as TGTGCCAGCAGTTTACAGGGGCCTAATGAAAAACTGTTTTTT.

V gene TRBV7-3 combines with J gene TRBJ2-2; no reliable D call. CDR3 length: 15 amino acids. The germline V gene has CDR1 SGHTA and CDR2 FQGTGA. V lost 3 bases and J 1 base, leaving 9 bases between the germline ends. As DNA, the CDR3 is TGTGCCAGCAGCTTGGTACCAGAGAACACCGGGGAGCTGTTTTTT. This translates into CASSLVPENTGELFF.

V is TRBV3-1 (or the pseudogene TRBV3-2) and J is TRBJ2-5; 8 bases agree with TRBD2. The CDR3 is 14 amino acids. Germline lookup yields CDR1 LGHDT and CDR2 YNNKEL (reference sequence). J was trimmed by 1 base and V by 4 bases; bases with no gene match: 2. The CDR3 sequence is CASSPSGLQETQYF. The CDR3 nucleotides are TGTGCCAGCAGCCCTAGCGGGCTCCAAGAGACCCAGTACTTC.

This chain links TRBV14 with TRBJ2-3, with 12 bases aligning to TRBD2. Trimming cost V 4 bases and J 1 base; bases outside gene matches: 3. The V gene's germline CDR1 is SGHDN and CDR2 FVKESK. There are 16 residues in the CDR3. Here the CDR3 DNA reads TGTGCCAGCAGCCCTAGACTAGCGGGGGGCACAGATACGCAGTATTTT. Protein product: CASSPRLAGGTDTQYF.

This clone was seen a few times. V usage is TRBV7-3 and J usage is TRBJ1-6; no reliable D call. The CDR3 has 14 residues. In germline, CDR1 is SGHTA, CDR2 FQGTGA. V shed 1 base and J shed 7 bases, with 8 bases lying between them. In nucleotides, the CDR3 is TGTGCCAGCAGCTTAAGAGGAGCGAATTCACCCCTCCACTTT. This codes for CASSLRGANSPLHF.

The chain couples TRBV21-1 to TRBJ2-7; the table's D call TRBD1 went unverified against the DNA. TRBV21-1 is an annotated pseudogene. The CDR3 covers 12 residues. Here the CDR3 DNA reads TGTGCCAGCAGCACCAGGGTCCACGAGCAGTACTTC. Translation gives CASSTRVHEQYF.

This chain links TRBV7-9 with TRBJ1-3, with 11 nucleotides matching TRBD1. V shed 5 bases, J shed 7 bases, and the junction held 10 bases outside the gene matches. CDR1 is SEHNR and CDR2 is FQNEAQ in the germline V gene (reference sequence). CDR3 length: 16 residues. CDR3 in DNA: TGTGCCAGCAGCCCCGGAGGGACAGGGGGTGTGAACACCATATATTTT. Translated: CASSPGGTGGVNTIYF.

The J gene is TRBJ2-5, the V gene TRBV9, with TRBD1 matching over 8 bases. V shed 3 bases and J 3 bases; nucleotides not matched to a gene: 4. The CDR3 has 14 amino acids. Germline assignment: CDR1 SGDLS and CDR2 YYNGEE. CDR3 in DNA: TGTGCCAGCAGCGAGAGGGGACAGGAAGAGACCCAGTACTTC. Protein sequence: CASSERGQEETQYF. The full variable domain, its missing parts supplied by reference TRBV9 and TRBJ2-5, is DSGVTQTPKHLITATGQRVTLRCSPRSGDLSVYWYQQSLDQGLQFLIQYYNGEERAKGNILERFSAQQFPDLHSELNLSSLELGDSALYFCASSERGQEETQYFGPGTRLLVL.

This clone has a handful of counts. This chain joins TRBV6-4 and TRBJ2-3; weak D call: TRBD2 (6 bases). CDR1 is MRHNA, CDR2 SNTAGT, per germline. V dropped 3 bases and J dropped 0 bases, with 10 bases sitting between them. The CDR3 totals 15 residues. CDR3 amino acids: CASSEDGGSTDTQYF. In DNA form, the CDR3 reads TGTGCCAGCAGTGAGGACGGGGGTAGCACAGATACGCAGTATTTT.

J is TRBJ1-5 and V is TRBV19; 8 bases line up with TRBD1. Germline assignment: CDR1 LNHDA and CDR2 SQIVND (reference sequence). V lost 0 bases, J lost 7 bases, and 5 bases stayed unmatched. The CDR3 extends over 15 amino acids. The CDR3 nucleotides are TGTGCCAGTAGTATAGATACCACAGGGGGACAGCCCCAGCATTTT. It yields the protein CASSIDTTGGQPQHF.

J is TRBJ1-2 and V is TRBV6-1, with a possible D match to TRBD1 (5 bases). CDR1 MNHNS and CDR2 SASEGT come from the germline V gene. V was pared by 2 bases and J by 4 bases, with 5 bases between. CDR3 length: 12 amino acids. This CDR3 reads CASSEQGYGYTF. DNA of the CDR3: TGTGCCAGCAGTGAACAGGGCTATGGCTACACCTTC.

The rearrangement uses TRBV9 and TRBJ2-1; 10 bases agree with TRBD2. Trimming at V came to 0 bases and at J to 7 bases, leaving 10 bases not matched to a gene. The CDR3 sequence is 17 residues long. Germline V gene lookup returns CDR1 SGDLS and CDR2 YYNGEE. CDR3 amino acids: CASSVEFKRGGRNEQFF. The DNA of the CDR3 is TGTGCCAGCAGCGTAGAATTTAAGCGGGGGGGCCGAAATGAGCAGTTCTTC.

The chain joins TRBV5-4 to TRBJ2-7; 10 positions agree with TRBD2. The CDR3 spans 16 residues. The V gene end was trimmed by 3 bases and the J gene end by 1 base; junction bases not matched to a gene: 7. Germline V gene data show CDR1 as SGHNT and CDR2 as YYREEE (reference sequence). The DNA for the CDR3 is TGTGCCAGCAGCTCTTTTACTAGCGGGGATTCCTACGAGCAGTACTTC. Protein product: CASSSFTSGDSYEQYF.

The rearrangement uses TRBV6-7 and TRBJ1-6, with D hard to call. TRBV6-7 is reported as an ORF; its role is uncertain. The length of the CDR3 is 14 residues. Trimming left V 4 bases short and J 11 bases short, with 15 bases between. This CDR3 is CASSSSQKQTPLHF. For the CDR3, the DNA is TGTGCCAGCAGTTCCTCGCAGAAACAGACACCCCTCCACTTT.

The rearrangement joins TRBV24-1 to TRBJ1-5; D is undetermined. Trimming cost V 4 bases and J 0 bases, with 3 bases left between them. The CDR3 is made up of 13 amino acids. Germline CDR1 KGHDR, CDR2 SFDVKD. This chain's CDR3 is CATSDYSNQPQHF. Here the CDR3 DNA reads TGTGCCACCAGTGACTATAGCAATCAGCCCCAGCATTTT.